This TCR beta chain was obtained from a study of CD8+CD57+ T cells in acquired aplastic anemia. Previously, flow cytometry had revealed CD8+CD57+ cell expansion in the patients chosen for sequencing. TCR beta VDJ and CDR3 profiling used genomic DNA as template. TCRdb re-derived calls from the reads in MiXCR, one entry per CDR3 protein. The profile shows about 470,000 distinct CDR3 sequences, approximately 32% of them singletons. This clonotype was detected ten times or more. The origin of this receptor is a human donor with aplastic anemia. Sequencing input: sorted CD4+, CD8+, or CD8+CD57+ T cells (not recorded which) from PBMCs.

As DNA, the CDR3 is TGTGCCACCGGACAGGGCCTTAATTCACCCCTCCACTTT. Amino acid sequence: CATGQGLNSPLHF. The rearrangement joins TRBV10-3 to TRBJ1-6, with 8 bases matching TRBD1. Per the germline V gene, CDR1 is ENHRY and CDR2 is SYGVKD. This CDR3 spans 13 amino acids. V shed 10 bases and J 6 bases; nucleotides not matched to a gene: 5.